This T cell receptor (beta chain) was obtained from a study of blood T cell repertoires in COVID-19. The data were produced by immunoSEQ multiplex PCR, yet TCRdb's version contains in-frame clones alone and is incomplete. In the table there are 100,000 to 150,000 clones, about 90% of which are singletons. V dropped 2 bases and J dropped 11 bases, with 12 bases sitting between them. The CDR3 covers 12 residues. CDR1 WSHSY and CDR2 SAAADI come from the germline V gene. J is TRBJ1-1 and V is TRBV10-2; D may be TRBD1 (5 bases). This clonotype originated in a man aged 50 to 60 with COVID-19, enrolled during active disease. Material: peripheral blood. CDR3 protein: CASSEVQGRAFF. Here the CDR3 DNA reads TGCGCCAGCAGTGAGGTCCAGGGTAGGGCTTTCTTT.